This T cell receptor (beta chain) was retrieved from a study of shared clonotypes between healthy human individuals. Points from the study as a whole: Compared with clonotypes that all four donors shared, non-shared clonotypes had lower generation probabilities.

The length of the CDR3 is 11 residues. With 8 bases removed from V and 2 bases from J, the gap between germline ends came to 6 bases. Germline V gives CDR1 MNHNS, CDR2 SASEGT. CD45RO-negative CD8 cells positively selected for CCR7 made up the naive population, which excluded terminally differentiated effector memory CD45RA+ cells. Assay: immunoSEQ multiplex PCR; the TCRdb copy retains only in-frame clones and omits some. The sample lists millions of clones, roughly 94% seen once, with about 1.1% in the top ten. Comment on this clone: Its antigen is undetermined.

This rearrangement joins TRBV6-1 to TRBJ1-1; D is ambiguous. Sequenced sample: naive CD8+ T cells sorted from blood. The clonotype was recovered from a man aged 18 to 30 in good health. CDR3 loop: CASWRNTEAFF. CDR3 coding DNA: TGTGCCAGCTGGCGCAACACTGAAGCTTTCTTT.